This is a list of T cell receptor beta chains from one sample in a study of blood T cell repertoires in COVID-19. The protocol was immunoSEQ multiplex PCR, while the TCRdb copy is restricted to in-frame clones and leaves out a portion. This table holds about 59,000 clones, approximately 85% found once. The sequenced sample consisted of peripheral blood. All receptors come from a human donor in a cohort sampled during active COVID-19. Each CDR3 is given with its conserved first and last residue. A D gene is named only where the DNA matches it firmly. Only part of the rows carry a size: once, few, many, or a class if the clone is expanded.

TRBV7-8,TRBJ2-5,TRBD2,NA,CASSSQTSGGVETQYF,TGTGCCAGCAGCTCCCAAACTAGCGGGGGTGTAGAGACCCAGTACTTC
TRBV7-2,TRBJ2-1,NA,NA,CASSSAVGNEQFF,TGTGCCAGCAGCTCGGCGGTTGGCAATGAGCAGTTCTTC
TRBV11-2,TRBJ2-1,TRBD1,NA,CASSLGGGQPSYNEQFF,TGTGCCAGCAGCTTAGGAGGGGGACAGCCCTCCTACAATGAGCAGTTCTTC
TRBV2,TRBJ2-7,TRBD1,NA,CASRGQGFRYEQYF,TGTGCCAGCAGGGGACAGGGCTTTAGATACGAGCAGTACTTC
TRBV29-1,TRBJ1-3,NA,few,CSVEDLAQNTIYF,TGCAGCGTTGAAGATTTGGCCCAAAACACCATATATTTT
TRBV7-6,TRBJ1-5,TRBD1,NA,CASSPGTGKGAQHF,TGTGCCAGCAGCCCAGGGACAGGGAAGGGGGCCCAGCATTTT
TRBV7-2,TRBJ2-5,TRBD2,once,CASSPQPLLAGVETQYF,TGTGCCAGCAGCCCCCAGCCTCTACTAGCGGGGGTAGAGACCCAGTACTTC
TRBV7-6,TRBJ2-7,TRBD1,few,CASSLGQGAYEQYF,TGTGCCAGCAGCTTAGGACAGGGGGCCTACGAGCAGTACTTC
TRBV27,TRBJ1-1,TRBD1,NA,CASSLYAGGTEAFF,TGTGCCAGCAGTTTATACGCAGGGGGCACTGAAGCTTTCTTT
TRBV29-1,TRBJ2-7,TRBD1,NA,CSAKMGTGAYEQYF,TGCAGCGCGAAAATGGGGACAGGGGCCTACGAGCAGTACTTC
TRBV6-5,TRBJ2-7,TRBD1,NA,CASSQQGIREQYF,TGTGCCAGCAGTCAACAGGGGATTCGAGAGCAGTACTTC
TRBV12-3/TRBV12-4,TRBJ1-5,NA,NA,CASSLGGDGPQHF,TGTGCCAGCAGTTTAGGGGGAGATGGGCCCCAGCATTTT
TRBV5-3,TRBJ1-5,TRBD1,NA,CARLRGNSNQPQHF,TGTGCCAGACTCAGGGGGAATAGCAATCAGCCCCAGCATTTT
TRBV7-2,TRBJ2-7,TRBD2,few,CASSPSGVAYEQYF,TGTGCCAGCAGCCCGAGCGGGGTGGCCTACGAGCAGTACTTC
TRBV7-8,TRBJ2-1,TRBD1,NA,CASSLRQGLNNEQFF,TGTGCCAGCAGCCTAAGACAGGGCCTAAACAATGAGCAGTTCTTC
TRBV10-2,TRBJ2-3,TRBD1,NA,CASSGTGGSDTQYF,TGCGCCAGCAGTGGGACAGGGGGCTCAGATACGCAGTATTTT
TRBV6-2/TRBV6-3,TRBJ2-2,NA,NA,CASSYLSASGELFF,TGTGCCAGCAGTTACCTATCGGCTAGCGGGGAGCTGTTTTTT
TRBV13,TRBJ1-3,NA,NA,CASSQTDGNTIYF,TGTGCCAGCAGCCAGACAGATGGAAACACCATATATTTT
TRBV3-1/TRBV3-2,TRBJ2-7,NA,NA,CASSQEGSLQQYF,TGTGCCAGCAGCCAAGAGGGGAGTCTTCAGCAGTACTTC
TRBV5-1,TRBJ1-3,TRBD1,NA,CASSLQGSGNTIYF,TGCGCCAGCAGCTTACAGGGGTCTGGAAACACCATATATTTT
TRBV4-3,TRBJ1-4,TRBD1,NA,CASSHGQGKEKLFF,TGCGCCAGCAGCCACGGACAGGGAAAGGAAAAACTGTTTTTT
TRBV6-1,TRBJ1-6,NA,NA,CASSEWLPLHF,TGTGCCAGCAGTGAATGGCTTCCCCTGCACTTT
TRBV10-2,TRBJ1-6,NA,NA,CASSETVNSPLHF,TGCGCCAGCAGTGAGACAGTGAATTCACCCCTCCACTTT
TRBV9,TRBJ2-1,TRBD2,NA,CASSVGPGTSGGVSYNEQFF,TGTGCCAGCAGCGTAGGGCCCGGGACTAGCGGGGGTGTGTCCTACAATGAGCAGTTCTTC
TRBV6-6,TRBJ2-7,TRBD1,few,CASSYSGGQSFEQYF,TGTGCCAGCAGTTACTCTGGGGGACAGTCTTTCGAGCAGTACTTC
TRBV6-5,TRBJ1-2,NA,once,CASQIDYGYTF,TGTGCCAGCCAAATTGACTATGGCTACACCTTC
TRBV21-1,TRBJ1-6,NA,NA,CASSSLAGGFGSPLHF,TGTGCCAGCAGCTCCCTTGCGGGGGGCTTTGGATCACCCCTCCACTTT
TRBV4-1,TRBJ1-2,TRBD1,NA,CASSQIPRGQGHGYTF,TGCGCCAGCAGCCAGATTCCCCGGGGACAGGGACATGGCTACACCTTC
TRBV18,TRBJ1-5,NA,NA,CASSPRSGNQPQHF,TGTGCCAGCTCACCCAGATCGGGGAATCAGCCCCAGCATTTT
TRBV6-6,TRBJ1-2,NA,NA,CASSRDTRRNYGYTF,TGTGCCAGCAGTAGGGACACCCGCAGGAACTATGGCTACACCTTC
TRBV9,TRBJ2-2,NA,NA,CASNPAANTGELFF,TGTGCCAGCAACCCCGCAGCGAACACCGGGGAGCTGTTTTTT
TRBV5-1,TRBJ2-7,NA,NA,CASSLVAGSSYEQYF,TGCGCCAGCAGCTTGGTCGCTGGGAGCTCCTACGAGCAGTACTTC
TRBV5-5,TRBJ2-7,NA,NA,CASSWDSYYEQYF,TGTGCCAGCAGCTGGGACTCATACTACGAGCAGTACTTC
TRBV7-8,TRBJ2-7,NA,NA,CASSRIYEQYF,TGTGCCAGCAGCCGCATCTACGAGCAGTACTTC
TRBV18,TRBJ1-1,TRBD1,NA,CASSPPRTGVMNTEAFF,TGTGCCAGCTCACCACCTCGGACAGGGGTCATGAACACTGAAGCTTTCTTT
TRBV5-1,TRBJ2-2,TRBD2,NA,CASSLRGVPNTGELFF,TGCGCCAGCAGCTTGCGGGGGGTACCGAACACCGGGGAGCTGTTTTTT
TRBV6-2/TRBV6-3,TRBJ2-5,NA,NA,CASSYREIKMETQYF,TGTGCCAGCAGTTACAGGGAGATTAAGATGGAGACCCAGTACTTC
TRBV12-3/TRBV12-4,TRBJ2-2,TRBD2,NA,CAGRGGRIGELFF,TGTGCCGGACGGGGGGGACGGATCGGGGAGCTGTTTTTT
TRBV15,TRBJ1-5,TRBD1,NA,CATSRDLTGGYQPQHF,TGTGCCACCAGCAGAGATCTCACAGGGGGGTATCAGCCCCAGCATTTT
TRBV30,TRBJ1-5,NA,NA,CAWSVPGVVNQPQHF,TGTGCCTGGAGTGTACCAGGGGTGGTCAATCAGCCCCAGCATTTT
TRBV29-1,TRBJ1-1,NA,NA,CSVVGRGNTEAFF,TGCAGCGTTGTAGGGCGGGGGAACACTGAAGCTTTCTTT
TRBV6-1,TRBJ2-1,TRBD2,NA,CASSEAPGRGAAEQFF,TGTGCCAGCAGTGAAGCTCCAGGGCGGGGGGCCGCTGAGCAGTTCTTC
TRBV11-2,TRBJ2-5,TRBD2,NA,CASSLLAGTLQETQYF,TGTGCCAGCAGCTTACTAGCGGGGACTCTTCAAGAGACCCAGTACTTC
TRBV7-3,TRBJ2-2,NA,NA,CASSATSSGRTGELFF,TGTGCCAGCAGCGCAACTAGCTCTGGAAGGACCGGGGAGCTGTTTTTT
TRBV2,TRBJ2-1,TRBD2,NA,CASRPSSGGAVNEQFF,TGTGCCAGCAGACCTTCTAGCGGGGGGGCCGTCAATGAGCAGTTCTTC